The clone carrying this T cell receptor (beta chain) was seen more than once but under ten times. No antigen is known for it. The sample originates from a study of shared clonotypes between healthy human individuals. Overall study results and limits: Only blood was sampled; tissue repertoires likely differ. Only a few donors were included, so the genetic and exposure-history diversity represented was limited.

Sequenced by immunoSEQ multiplex PCR; TCRdb stores in-frame clones only, minus some. Of 2 million to 2.5 million clones listed, 85% to 95% are singletons. Sequences were obtained from naive CD4+ T cells from PBMCs. As for subset: CD45RA+ positively selected. This receptor was obtained from a man aged 18 to 29 in good health. Some clones in this sample may be carry-over from other donors' samples.

CDR3 sequence reads: CASSLSIIKAGRTRGGYTF. The CDR3 DNA reads TGTGCCAGCAGTTTATCAATTATTAAAGCGGGACGCACAAGAGGTGGCTACACCTTC. The chain employs TRBV28 and TRBJ1-2, with a tentative D call TRBD1 (5 bases). Germline values: CDR1 MDHEN, CDR2 SYDVKM. Trimming stripped 1 base from V and 7 bases from J, with 28 bases between. This CDR3 has 19 residues.